This T cell receptor (beta chain) came from a study of blood T cell repertoires in COVID-19. Resolution of symptoms, clearance, or two negative PCRs was present in recovered Cohort 3 donors. Sequenced by immunoSEQ multiplex PCR; TCRdb stores in-frame clones only, minus some. The sample holds 300,000 to 400,000 clones, more than 70% seen once. Sequencing was carried out using PBMCs or T cells enriched from blood (not recorded which). The origin of this receptor is a woman between 18 and 29 years old who had recovered from COVID-19.

The CDR3 DNA reads TGTGCCAGCAGCGCAGACAGGGGAGACTACGAGCAGTACTTC. It codes for CASSADRGDYEQYF. The rearrangement uses TRBV2 and TRBJ2-7; TRBD1 matches at 8 bases. Germline V gene sequence: CDR1 SNHLY, CDR2 FYNNEI. Losses at the gene ends were 6 bases for V and 3 bases for J; bases not matched to a gene: 7. There are 14 residues in the CDR3.